These 18 T cell receptor beta chains came from one sample sequenced in a study of T cell responses to AZD1222 COVID-19 vaccine. This table comes from immunoSEQ multiplex PCR, and its TCRdb copy is limited to in-frame clones, with some not included. The repertoire has roughly 170,000 clones, roughly 94% of them found once; the top ten carry roughly 1.7%. The specimen comprised peripheral blood, sampled 28 days after the second AZD1222 dose. Receptors were obtained from an adult who received the AZD1222 COVID-19 vaccine.

The J gene is TRBJ1-5, the V gene TRBV19; TRBD1 might be the D (5 bases). Trimming removed 4 bases at V and 5 bases at J, with 9 bases between. This CDR3 contains 13 residues. Germline loops: CDR1 LNHDA, CDR2 SQIVND (reference sequence). The CDR3: CASSNQGDQPQHF. The CDR3 nucleotides read TGTGCCAGTAGTAACCAGGGAGATCAGCCCCAGCATTTT.

The chain employs TRBV7-2 and TRBJ1-6, with D perhaps matching TRBD1 (5 bases). The CDR3 runs 16 residues. V lost 1 base and J 9 bases, leaving 16 bases between the germline ends. CDR1 and CDR2 from the germline V gene are SGHTA and FQGNSA. The CDR3 is CASSLGWSGSPSPLHF. The CDR3 DNA follows: TGTGCCAGCAGCTTAGGGTGGTCAGGGTCCCCTTCACCCCTCCACTTT.

This clone showed up just once. V and J are TRBV7-5 and TRBJ2-7; the DNA was not compared with TRBD2, the D call given in the table. TRBV7-5 is tagged as a pseudogene. CDR3 length equals 16 residues. The CDR3 region has the DNA TGTGCCAGAAGCCCTCCCGGGGTCCCAACCCCCTACGAGCAGTACTTC. The encoded protein is CARSPPGVPTPYEQYF.

The chain carries TRBV6-4 and TRBJ1-1, with 7 bases that match TRBD1. Germline V CDR1 and CDR2: MRHNA, SNTAGT. V gave up 4 bases and J gave up 5 bases; unmatched junction bases: 4. The CDR3 spans 13 residues. The CDR3 protein is CASSVDRETEAFF. CDR3 DNA: TGTGCCAGCAGTGTAGACAGGGAAACTGAAGCTTTCTTT.

V gene TRBV5-8 combines with J gene TRBJ1-2; D is undetermined. V was trimmed by 4 bases and J by 3 bases, leaving 10 bases between them. The CDR3 length is 13 residues. Germline CDR1 is SGHTS and CDR2 is YDEGEE. The CDR3 DNA sequence: TGTGCCAGCAGCCTCCGGGCACACTATGGCTACACCTTC. This codes for CASSLRAHYGYTF.

The chain links TRBV11-2 to TRBJ1-2, with 11 bases identical to TRBD1. After removal of 5 bases from V and 6 bases from J, the junction contained 2 bases not matched to a gene. Germline V CDR1 and CDR2: SGHAT, FQNNGV. There are 13 residues in the CDR3. CDR3 in amino acids: CASSRTGGNGYTF. DNA of the CDR3: TGTGCCAGCAGCCGGACAGGGGGCAATGGCTACACCTTC.

This clone was found once. The chain links TRBV4-3 to TRBJ1-1, with D perhaps matching TRBD1 (5 bases). The length of the CDR3 is 15 residues. Between the trimmed V and J ends, which lost 1 base and 3 bases, there was a span of 12 bases. Germline V CDR1 and CDR2: LGHNA, YSLEER. In nucleotides, the CDR3 is TGCGCCAGCAGCCAAGCGGGGGAAGGGTACACTGAAGCTTTCTTT. It is translated as CASSQAGEGYTEAFF.

The V gene is TRBV6-2 or TRBV6-3, the J gene TRBJ2-7, with 11 bases matching TRBD1. This CDR3 spans 17 amino acids. Germline V gene data show CDR1 as MNHEY and CDR2 as SVGEGT. The V segment lost 2 bases and the J segment 0 bases; nucleotides outside the gene matches: 6. The CDR3 is CASSYTRGQGGSYEQYF. CDR3 nucleotides: TGTGCCAGCAGTTACACCCGGGGACAGGGGGGCTCCTACGAGCAGTACTTC.

The chain couples TRBV28 to TRBJ1-3; D call uncertain. CDR3 length: 14 amino acids. V was clipped by 5 bases and J by 0 bases, with 8 bases between them. CDR1 is MDHEN, CDR2 SYDVKM, per germline. The CDR3 DNA sequence: TGTGCCAGCAGTGTCCGCCACTCTGGAAACACCATATATTTT. It specifies CASSVRHSGNTIYF.

This chain joins TRBV11-1 and TRBJ2-5; TRBD2 is a possible D gene (6 bases). This CDR3 comprises 14 residues. Germline loops: CDR1 SGHAT, CDR2 FQDESV (reference sequence). Trimming took 3 bases from V and 2 from J, leaving 10 bases between them. Here the CDR3 DNA reads TGTGCCAGCAGCTTCGGGACTTCTCAAGAGACCCAGTACTTC. Translation gives CASSFGTSQETQYF.

The V gene is TRBV5-6, the J gene TRBJ1-5; TRBD1 agrees at 7 bases. The germline V gene has CDR1 SGHDT and CDR2 YYEEEE. V gave up 3 bases and J gave up 2 bases; unmatched junction bases: 5. This CDR3 has 15 amino acids. This CDR3 is CASSWGGGGNQPQHF. The DNA of the CDR3 is TGTGCCAGCAGCTGGGGAGGGGGCGGCAATCAGCCCCAGCATTTT. Full variable domain (outside the CDR3, taken from reference TRBV5-6 and TRBJ1-5): DAGVTQSPTHLIKTRGQQVTLRCSPKSGHDTVSWYQQALGQGPQFIFQYYEEEERQRGNFPDRFSGHQFPNYSSELNVNALLLGDSALYLCASSWGGGGNQPQHFGDGTRLSIL.

The chain recombines TRBV2 with TRBJ2-1; 7 positions match TRBD1. The CDR3 covers 13 residues. J lost 4 bases, V lost 6 bases, and 3 bases had no gene match. Germline CDR1 reads SNHLY; CDR2 reads FYNNEI. The CDR3 protein is CASRPGQYNEQFF. In DNA form, the CDR3 reads TGTGCCAGCAGACCGGGACAGTACAATGAGCAGTTCTTC.

The chain links TRBV10-3 to TRBJ1-1; unclear D gene. Germline CDR1 and CDR2: ENHRY and SYGVKD. The CDR3 extends over 14 amino acids. V lost 7 bases, J lost 2 bases, and 14 bases lay in between. The CDR3 loop is CAIIPDSSNTEAFF. The CDR3 bases are TGTGCCATCATCCCCGACTCCTCCAACACTGAAGCTTTCTTT.

This chain uses TRBV19 with TRBJ1-2; D remains unclear. The CDR3 extends over 11 amino acids. Germline V gene data show CDR1 as LNHDA and CDR2 as SQIVND (reference sequence). Deletions cut 7 bases from V and 2 bases from J, with 5 bases between. DNA for the CDR3: TGTGCCAGTACTCGGAACTATGGCTACACCTTC. As protein: CASTRNYGYTF.

Only one count was recorded for this clone. CDR3 region: CASSLVGWSTEAFF. CDR3 sequence (DNA): TGTGCCAGCAGCTTAGTTGGGTGGAGCACTGAAGCTTTCTTT. The chain has TRBV11-1 and TRBJ1-1; unclear D gene. The CDR3 has 14 residues. Germline V gene sequence: CDR1 SGHAT, CDR2 FQDESV (reference sequence). V was shortened by 1 base and J by 4 bases, with 10 bases between the two germline ends.

This clone was observed a single time. The rearrangement links TRBV15 to TRBJ1-5; a possible D gene is TRBD1 (5 bases). The CDR3 has 15 amino acids. Germline V gene lookup returns CDR1 LNHNV and CDR2 YYDKDF (reference sequence). Trimming cost V 2 bases and J 9 bases, with 17 bases left between them. Written as DNA, the CDR3 is TGTGCCACCAGCAGAATCGTAGCAGGCACAGGGCCCCAGCATTTT. Translated, it gives CATSRIVAGTGPQHF. Based on the CDR3 plus reference TRBV15 and TRBJ1-5, the full variable domain is DAMVIQNPRYQVTQFGKPVTLSCSQTLNHNVMYWYQQKSSQAPKLLFHYYDKDFNNEADTPDNFQSRRPNTSFCFLDIRSPGLGDTAMYLCATSRIVAGTGPQHFGDGTRLSIL.

This clone was picked up one time. The chain combines TRBV7-2 with TRBJ2-7; 11 bases agree with TRBD2. Germline-derived CDR1 and CDR2 are SGHTA and FQGNSA. Trimming at V came to 5 bases and at J to 4 bases, leaving 4 bases not matched to a gene. The CDR3 spans 14 residues. CDR3 protein: CASSAGLAVYEQYF. DNA of the CDR3: TGTGCCAGCAGCGCGGGACTAGCGGTGTACGAGCAGTACTTC.

This chain joins TRBV7-9 and TRBJ1-2; possibly TRBD1 for D (5 bases). Trimming removed 5 bases from V and 7 bases from J, with 20 bases in between. Germline CDR1 reads SEHNR; CDR2 reads FQNEAQ (reference sequence). The CDR3 is 15 amino acids. In DNA, the CDR3 is TGTGCCAGCAGCAAAACCGACGTTGGCAGGGCTGGCTACACCTTC. This sequence encodes CASSKTDVGRAGYTF.